This TCR beta chain derives from a study of blood T cell repertoires in COVID-19. Study context: Samples of COVID-19 (acute and convalescent) were obtained from the United States, Italy and Spain. PBMCs, B-cell-depleted T cells, or T cells provided the cDNA or gDNA that made up the material.

Measured with immunoSEQ multiplex PCR; TCRdb has only the in-frame clones, and not every one. The sample has fewer than 110,000 clones, 85% seen once. The J segment lost 4 bases and the V segment lost 1 base, leaving 6 bases of the junction unmatched. This CDR3 has 15 amino acids. Germline CDR1 is MGHRA and CDR2 is YSYEKL. The clonotype was recovered from a woman in her 70s with active or convalescent COVID-19. Material for sequencing was peripheral blood. This rearrangement joins TRBV4-1 to TRBJ1-2; 7 nucleotides match TRBD1. CDR3 in amino acids: CASSQAPGQSYGYTF. Here the CDR3 DNA reads TGCGCCAGCAGCCAAGCCCCGGGACAGTCCTATGGCTACACCTTC.